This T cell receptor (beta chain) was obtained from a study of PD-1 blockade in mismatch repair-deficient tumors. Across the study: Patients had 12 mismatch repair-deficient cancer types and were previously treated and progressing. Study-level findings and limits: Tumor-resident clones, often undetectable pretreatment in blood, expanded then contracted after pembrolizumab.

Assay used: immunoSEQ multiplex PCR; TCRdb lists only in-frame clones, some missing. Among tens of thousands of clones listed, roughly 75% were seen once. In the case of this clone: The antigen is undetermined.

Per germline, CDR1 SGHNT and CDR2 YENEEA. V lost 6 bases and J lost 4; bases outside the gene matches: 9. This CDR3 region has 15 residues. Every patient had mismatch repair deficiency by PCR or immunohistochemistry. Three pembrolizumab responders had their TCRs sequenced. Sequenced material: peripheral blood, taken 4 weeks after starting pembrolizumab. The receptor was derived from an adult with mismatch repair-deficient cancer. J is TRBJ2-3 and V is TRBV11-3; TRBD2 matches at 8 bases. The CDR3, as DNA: TGTGCCAGCAGGGGGGATAGCGGGAAGTCAGATACGCAGTATTTT. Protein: CASRGDSGKSDTQYF.